The clone carrying this T cell receptor beta chain has just one count. Its antigen is not known. The CDR3 is made up of 12 amino acids. V was trimmed by 4 bases and J by 6 bases, leaving 6 bases between them. Germline values: CDR1 LGHNT, CDR2 FRNRAP. The data stem from a study of a mutant IDH1 vaccine in newly diagnosed glioma. For the study at large: Investigators started vaccination 4-6 weeks after radiotherapy alone, or with temozolomide cycles. Standard pretreatment was either radiotherapy, temozolomide, or, for most, radiochemotherapy with temozolomide. Findings of the study overall: Patients mounted vaccine-induced immune responses in 90% to 95% of cases.

Time point given: week 11, during vaccination. Doses of 300 ug of mutant IDH1 20-mer peptide were given with topical imiquimod. Astrocytomas that were new, WHO grade 3 or 4, IDH1-mutant and ATRX-lost were present in the donors. TCRdb's copy holds only in-frame clones and misses some; the assay was immunoSEQ multiplex PCR. The repertoire holds about 120,000 clones, with roughly 77% as singletons. The receptor's source is a man aged 40-55 years with glioma. Material: PBMCs, obtained from a glioma patient whose treatment included an IDH1 peptide vaccine. The gene calls are TRBV12-5 and TRBJ2-2, with D unclear. CDR3 residues: CASGSLPGELFF. The CDR3 coding sequence is TGTGCTAGTGGTTCCCTCCCCGGGGAGCTGTTTTTT. The whole variable domain, filled in from reference TRBV12-5 and TRBJ2-2, reads DARVTQTPRHKVTEMGQEVTMRCQPILGHNTVFWYRQTMMQGLELLAYFRNRAPLDDSGMPKDRFSAEMPDATLATLKIQPSEPRDSAVYFCASGSLPGELFFGEGSRLTVL.